The 20 T cell receptor beta chains in this list originate from one sample, sequenced in a study of vaccination and CD4 T cells after COVID-19. The Oncomine TCR Beta short-read assay sequenced DNA from cultured CD4+ T cells. TCRdb used MiXCR to reprocess the PCR reads, holding one entry per CDR3 protein. The sample lists about 22,000 distinct CDR3 sequences, over 25% seen once, with 9.5% to 15% in the top ten. Specified treatment: approximately 10-day PBMC culture with coronavirus spike peptide pools or control peptides (ViraFEST assay). What these receptors recognize is not known. What was sequenced was cultured CD4+ T cells from blood. The receptor set was obtained from a human donor with COVID-19.

V usage is TRBV28 and J usage is TRBJ1-2; D remains unclear. This CDR3 region has 17 residues. Germline CDR1 reads MDHEN; CDR2 reads SYDVKM. The V end was cut by 3 bases, the J end by 3 bases, with 20 bases between. CDR3 DNA: TGTGCCAGCAGTTTTAACCTCGCAGAGACCTTTTACTATGGCTACACCTTC. It translates to CASSFNLAETFYYGYTF.

Notes on this clonotype: A junction end diverges from the germline sequence, so it may reflect a read error. This chain links TRBV7-7 with TRBJ2-2; TRBD2 matches at 8 bases. The CDR3 covers 17 residues. Germline assignment: CDR1 SSHAT and CDR2 FNYEAQ (reference sequence). CDR3 coding DNA: TGTGCTAGCAGCCCCGGGTCACTAGCGGCGAACACCGGGGAGCTGTTTTTT. It yields the protein CASSPGSLAANTGELFF.

This clonotype was observed a few times. At one end, the junction sequence differs from germline, possibly due to a read error. The chain uses TRBV30 and TRBJ2-4; 11 bases are shared with TRBD1. The CDR3 is 12 amino acids. Germline V CDR1 and CDR2: GTSNPN, SVGIG (reference sequence). CDR3 sequence reads: CAWSRTGGPLHF. DNA of the CDR3: TGTGCCTGGAGCCGGACAGGGGGCCCTCTACACTTC.

J is TRBJ2-7 and V is TRBV6-1, with a weak D call TRBD2 (6 bases). The V end was cut by 10 bases, the J end by 0 bases, with 10 bases between. Germline CDR1 and CDR2: MNHNS and SASEGT. The CDR3 runs to 12 residues. The CDR3 DNA reads TGTGCCATCATGACTAGCTCCTACGAGCAGTACTTC. Translating gives CAIMTSSYEQYF.

The chain has TRBV10-3 and TRBJ1-1, with 11 positions matching TRBD1. This CDR3 has 15 residues. Trimming cost V 1 base and J 4 bases; bases outside gene matches: 2. Germline CDR1 and CDR2: ENHRY and SYGVKD. CDR3 sequence reads: CAISEWGQGGTEAFF. The CDR3 coding sequence is TGTGCCATCAGTGAGTGGGGACAGGGGGGCACTGAAGCTTTCTTT.

This clonotype has only a few counts. The chain joins TRBV4-3 to TRBJ2-3, with unresolved D. Germline V gene data show CDR1 as LGHNA and CDR2 as YSLEER. CDR3 length: 14 amino acids. Trimming took 0 bases from V and 5 from J, leaving 9 bases between them. In nucleotides, the CDR3 is TGCGCCAGCAGCCAAGATAGGGTAGAAGATACGCAGTATTTT. Protein: CASSQDRVEDTQYF.

V usage is TRBV29-1 and J usage is TRBJ2-7, with 9 bases that match TRBD1. Trimming took 6 bases from V and 3 from J; bases not matched to a gene: 9. From germline, CDR1 is SQVTM and CDR2 ANQGSEA. The CDR3 totals 14 residues. Written as DNA, the CDR3 is TGCAGCGTCAACCCCGGGACAGGGCTCTACGAGCAGTACTTC. Protein sequence: CSVNPGTGLYEQYF.

This clonotype was seen a handful of times. The J gene is TRBJ1-2, the V gene TRBV24-1; no definite D call. CDR1 KGHDR and CDR2 SFDVKD come from the germline V gene. Between the trimmed V and J ends, which lost 4 bases and 5 bases, there was a span of 7 bases. The CDR3 length is 12 residues. CDR3 DNA: TGTGCCACCAGTGACCCCGATTATGGCTACACCTTC. Its protein product is CATSDPDYGYTF.

This clonotype was picked up a small number of times. The V and J genes are TRBV7-2 and TRBJ1-2; 7 bases line up with TRBD1. From germline, CDR1 is SGHTA and CDR2 FQGNSA. The CDR3 is 16 amino acids. Trimming cost V 2 bases and J 4 bases; bases outside gene matches: 10. Here the CDR3 reads CASSLFRGGAGYGYTF. The CDR3 DNA sequence: TGTGCCAGCAGCTTATTTAGAGGGGGCGCAGGCTATGGCTACACCTTC. The variable domain in full, with the rest retrieved from reference TRBV7-2 and TRBJ1-2, is GAGVSQSPSNKVTEKGKDVELRCDPISGHTALYWYRQSLGQGLEFLIYFQGNSAPDKSGLPSDRFSAERTGGSVSTLTIQRTQQEDSAVYLCASSLFRGGAGYGYTFGSGTRLTVV.

This clonotype was picked up a small number of times. The genes are TRBV9 and TRBJ2-5; 10 bases line up with TRBD2. V lost 4 bases and J lost 5; bases outside the gene matches: 8. The CDR3 length is 15 residues. CDR1 is SGDLS, CDR2 YYNGEE, per germline. As DNA, the CDR3 is TGTGCCAGCAGCACGCCTAGCGGGGGTTCCGAGACCCAGTACTTC. Translating it yields CASSTPSGGSETQYF.

This chain joins TRBV2 and TRBJ2-2; D is ambiguous. This CDR3 region has 14 residues. Trimming left V 6 bases short and J 4 bases short, with 12 bases between. Germline V lookup: CDR1 SNHLY, CDR2 FYNNEI. The CDR3 sequence: CASRYEMATGELFF. The CDR3 DNA reads TGTGCCAGCAGGTATGAGATGGCCACCGGGGAGCTGTTTTTT.

The chain combines TRBV2 with TRBJ2-5, with D tentatively TRBD1 (5 bases). The germline CDR1 and CDR2 sequences are SNHLY and FYNNEI. The CDR3 spans 12 residues. The V end was cut by 6 bases, the J end by 0 bases, with 5 bases between. The CDR3 is CASRDNQETQYF. The CDR3 coding sequence is TGTGCCAGCAGGGACAACCAAGAGACCCAGTACTTC.

The sample holds a few counts of this clonotype. V and J are TRBV21-1 and TRBJ2-7; the table's D call of TRBD1 was not tested on the DNA. TRBV21-1 is listed as a pseudogene. CDR3 length: 13 residues. The CDR3 loop reads CARRQRSSYEQYF. In nucleotides, the CDR3 is TGTGCCAGGCGACAGAGAAGCTCCTACGAGCAGTACTTC.

This clonotype was seen a few times. In DNA form, the CDR3 reads TGTGCCACCAGCAGAGGCCCAGCGGGTCAATTCGGGGAGCTGTTTTTT. Encoded protein: CATSRGPAGQFGELFF. The genes are TRBV15 and TRBJ2-2; possible D gene TRBD2, 6 bases. Trimming removed 1 base from V and 7 bases from J, with 16 bases in between. Per the germline V gene, CDR1 is LNHNV and CDR2 is YYDKDF (reference sequence). This CDR3 has 16 amino acids. Full variable domain (remainder filled in from reference TRBV15 and TRBJ2-2): DAMVIQNPRYQVTQFGKPVTLSCSQTLNHNVMYWYQQKSSQAPKLLFHYYDKDFNNEADTPDNFQSRRPNTSFCFLDIRSPGLGDTAMYLCATSRGPAGQFGELFFGEGSRLTVL.

This clonotype was detected a few times. The chain recombines TRBV30 with TRBJ2-3; 8 nucleotides align to TRBD2. The CDR3 spans 15 residues. Germline V CDR1 and CDR2: GTSNPN, SVGIG (reference sequence). With V trimmed by 2 bases and J by 3 bases, 7 bases remained unmatched. CDR3 in amino acids: CAWSPGTRGTDTQYF. Written as DNA, the CDR3 is TGTGCCTGGAGTCCAGGGACTAGGGGGACAGATACGCAGTATTTT. The full variable domain, completed using reference TRBV30 and TRBJ2-3, is SQTIHQWPATLVQPVGSPLSLECTVEGTSNPNLYWYRQAAGRGLQLLFYSVGIGQISSEVPQNLSASRPQDRQFILSSKKLLLSDSGFYLCAWSPGTRGTDTQYFGPGTRLTVL.

This clonotype has just a few counts. The V and J genes are TRBV28 and TRBJ1-2; 7 nucleotides agree with TRBD1. J gave up 2 bases and V 3 bases, and 6 bases lay outside the gene matches. Germline V lookup: CDR1 MDHEN, CDR2 SYDVKM. The CDR3 length is 15 residues. The CDR3: CASSFFRDSNYGYTF. CDR3 DNA sequence: TGTGCCAGCAGTTTTTTCCGGGACAGCAACTATGGCTACACCTTC.

V gene TRBV5-4 combines with J gene TRBJ2-5; weak D call: TRBD2 (5 bases). Germline V CDR1 and CDR2: SGHNT, YYREEE (reference sequence). V lost 4 bases and J lost 5, with 15 bases in between. This CDR3 comprises 14 residues. The CDR3 DNA follows: TGTGCCAGCAGCGACGCTAGCAGCCCTGAGACCCAGTACTTC. Translating gives CASSDASSPETQYF. The full variable domain, its missing parts supplied by reference TRBV5-4 and TRBJ2-5, is ETGVTQSPTHLIKTRGQQVTLRCSSQSGHNTVSWYQQALGQGPQFIFQYYREEENGRGNFPPRFSGLQFPNYSSELNVNALELDDSALYLCASSDASSPETQYFGPGTRLLVL.

This clonotype has just a few counts. Here the CDR3 reads CASSEARGNQPQHF. Here the CDR3 DNA reads TGTGCCAGCAGTGAAGCGAGGGGCAATCAGCCCCAGCATTTT. The chain links TRBV6-1 to TRBJ1-5; D gene uncertain. CDR1 is MNHNS and CDR2 is SASEGT in the germline V gene. Trimming took 0 bases from V and 2 from J, leaving 5 bases between them. The CDR3 consists of 14 residues.

This sequence joins TRBV7-9 and TRBJ2-7, with 10 positions matching TRBD1. The CDR3 is 14 residues long. V lost 5 bases, J lost 5 bases, and 6 bases stayed unmatched. Germline CDR1 SEHNR, CDR2 FQNEAQ (reference sequence). Written as DNA, the CDR3 is TGTGCCAGCAGCCTAGACAGGGGGCTCCACGAGCAGTACTTC. As protein: CASSLDRGLHEQYF.

This clonotype was picked up a small number of times. Written as DNA, the CDR3 is TGTGCCAGCAGCTGGACAGTCAATCAGCCCCAGCATTTT. This gives the protein CASSWTVNQPQHF. The chain uses TRBV7-2 and TRBJ1-5; a weak D match, TRBD1 (6 bases). This CDR3 has 13 amino acids. CDR1 is SGHTA, CDR2 FQGNSA, per germline. Trimming shortened V by 4 bases and J by 3 bases, and 7 bases separated the two germline ends. Supplemented by reference TRBV7-2 and TRBJ1-5, the full variable domain reads GAGVSQSPSNKVTEKGKDVELRCDPISGHTALYWYRQSLGQGLEFLIYFQGNSAPDKSGLPSDRFSAERTGGSVSTLTIQRTQQEDSAVYLCASSWTVNQPQHFGDGTRLSIL.